This TCR beta chain derives from a study of blood T cell repertoires in COVID-19. The table came from immunoSEQ multiplex PCR; TCRdb's copy has only in-frame clones and leaves some out. In the table there are about 310,000 clones, 90% of which are singletons. Between the trimmed V and J ends, which lost 3 bases and 5 bases, there was a span of 17 bases. CDR3 length: 14 residues. Germline V lookup: CDR1 GTSNPN, CDR2 SVGIG (reference sequence). Specimen: peripheral blood. The rearrangement uses TRBV30 and TRBJ2-7; no clear D gene. The origin of this receptor is a woman aged 35 to 49 with COVID-19, enrolled during active disease. CDR3 sequence: CAWSAITYSDEQYF. For the CDR3, the DNA is TGTGCCTGGAGCGCCATCACCTACAGTGACGAGCAGTACTTC.